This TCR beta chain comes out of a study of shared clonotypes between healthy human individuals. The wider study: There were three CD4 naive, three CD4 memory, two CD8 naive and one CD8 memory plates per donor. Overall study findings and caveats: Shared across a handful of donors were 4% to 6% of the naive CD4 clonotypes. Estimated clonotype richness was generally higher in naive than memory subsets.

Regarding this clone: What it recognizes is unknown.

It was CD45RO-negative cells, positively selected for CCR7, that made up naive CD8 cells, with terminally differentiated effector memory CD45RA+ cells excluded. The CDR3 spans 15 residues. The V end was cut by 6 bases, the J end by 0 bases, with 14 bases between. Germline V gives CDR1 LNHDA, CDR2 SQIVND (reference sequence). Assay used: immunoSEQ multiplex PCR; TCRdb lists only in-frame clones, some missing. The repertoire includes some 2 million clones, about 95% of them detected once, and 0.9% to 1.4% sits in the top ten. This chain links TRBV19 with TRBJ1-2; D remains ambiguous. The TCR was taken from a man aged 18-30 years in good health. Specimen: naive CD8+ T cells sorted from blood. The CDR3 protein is CASSPRVGTNYGYTF. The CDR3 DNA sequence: TGTGCCAGTAGCCCCCGCGTGGGCACTAACTATGGCTACACCTTC.